Below, 4 T cell receptor beta chains from the same sample are listed, as sequenced in a study of T cell repertoires in cytomegalovirus infection. These receptors have no identified antigens. TCRdb reprocessed the reads via MiXCR and lists one record per CDR3 protein. Among 150,000 to 200,000 distinct CDR3 sequences, 20% to 25% were seen once, and the ten largest hold roughly 25%. The material was CD8+ T cells from cultured PBMCs, obtained from culture after CMV antigen stimulation. These receptors were collected from a human donor in good health (CMV status not recorded). Some clones in this sample may be carry-over from other donors' samples.

This chain links TRBV12-3 or TRBV12-4 with TRBJ2-2; TRBD2 aligns across 7 bases. V was clipped by 5 bases and J by 6 bases; unmatched bases: 12. CDR3 length: 16 amino acids. The CDR3 region is CASSRTGGPPAGELFF. The CDR3 coding sequence is TGTGCCAGCAGTCGAACGGGGGGACCCCCCGCCGGGGAGCTGTTTTTT.

This clonotype was seen repeatedly, ten times or more. The V call is TRBV28, the J call TRBJ1-6; D remains unclear. CDR1 MDHEN and CDR2 SYDVKM come from the germline V gene. The V and J ends lost 4 bases and 9 bases respectively, with 4 bases between them. The CDR3 has 11 residues. The CDR3 is CASSSGSPLHF. The CDR3 DNA reads as TGTGCCAGCAGTTCTGGTTCACCCCTCCACTTT. Supplemented by reference TRBV28 and TRBJ1-6, the full variable domain reads DVKVTQSSRYLVKRTGEKVFLECVQDMDHENMFWYRQDPGLGLRLIYFSYDVKMKEKGDIPEGYSVSREKKERFSLILESASTNQTSMYLCASSSGSPLHFGNGTRLTVT.

The CDR3 loop is CASSSPGQSYEQYF. The CDR3 DNA is TGTGCCAGCAGCTCGCCGGGACAGAGCTACGAGCAGTACTTC. V gene TRBV7-6 combines with J gene TRBJ2-7; 7 bases line up with TRBD1. Germline V gene sequence: CDR1 SGHVS, CDR2 FNYEAQ. V shed 4 bases, J shed 3 bases, and the junction held 6 bases outside the gene matches. This CDR3 is built from 14 residues. Together with reference TRBV7-6 and TRBJ2-7, the CDR3 gives the full variable domain: GAGVSQSPRYKVTKRGQDVALRCDPISGHVSLYWYRQALGQGPEFLTYFNYEAQQDKSGLPNDRFSAERPEGSISTLTIQRTEQRDSAMYRCASSSPGQSYEQYFGPGTRLTVT.

The gene calls are TRBV7-2 and TRBJ2-1; D ambiguous. The CDR3 is 15 amino acids. V lost 1 base and J 4 bases, leaving 11 bases between the germline ends. CDR1 SGHTA and CDR2 FQGNSA come from the germline V gene. The CDR3 here is CASSLVQAPYNEQFF. CDR3 coding DNA: TGTGCCAGCAGCTTAGTGCAGGCCCCTTACAATGAGCAGTTCTTC.